A single sample gave rise to the 8 T cell receptor beta chains below, sequenced in a study of T cell responses to AZD1222 COVID-19 vaccine. TCRdb's copy holds only in-frame clones and misses some; the assay was immunoSEQ multiplex PCR. The repertoire has around 160,000 clones, roughly 94% of them found once; the top ten carry 1.3%. The input for sequencing was peripheral blood, taken 28 days after the second AZD1222 dose. These receptor sequences come from an adult who received the AZD1222 COVID-19 vaccine.

This clone has only one observation. V usage is TRBV6-2 or TRBV6-3 and J usage is TRBJ1-1; the D gene is possibly TRBD1 (6 bases). Trimming removed 7 bases at V and 0 bases at J, with 21 bases between. The germline CDR1 and CDR2 sequences are MNHEY and SVGEGT. CDR3 size: 17 residues. CDR3 in amino acids: CASTPGAQGRMNTEAFF. CDR3 bases: TGTGCCAGCACCCCCGGCGCCCAGGGGCGGATGAACACTGAAGCTTTCTTT.

J is TRBJ1-1 and V is TRBV5-4; 7 bases line up with TRBD1. The CDR3 runs 17 residues. V was pared by 0 bases and J by 0 bases, with 8 bases of the junction left unmatched. The germline V gene encodes CDR1 SGHNT and CDR2 YYREEE (reference sequence). This chain's CDR3 is CASSLATNRGLNTEAFF. The CDR3 bases are TGTGCCAGCAGCTTGGCAACCAACAGGGGATTGAACACTGAAGCTTTCTTT.

V gene TRBV27 combines with J gene TRBJ1-1; D is possibly TRBD1 (6 bases). The germline V gene has CDR1 MNHEY and CDR2 SMNVEV (reference sequence). This CDR3 has 13 amino acids. The ends were cut back, 0 bases at V and 8 bases at J, with 10 bases in the middle. CDR3 amino acids: CASSLSTGVEAFF. The CDR3 DNA follows: TGTGCCAGCAGTTTATCGACAGGCGTCGAAGCTTTCTTT.

This rearrangement joins TRBV6-2 or TRBV6-3 to TRBJ2-3, with D tentatively TRBD2 (5 bases). V lost 5 bases and J 1 base, leaving 13 bases between the germline ends. From germline, CDR1 is MNHEY and CDR2 SVGEGT. This CDR3 region has 15 residues. The CDR3: CASSPLVLRTDTQYF. The CDR3 DNA follows: TGTGCCAGCAGTCCACTAGTATTGCGCACAGATACGCAGTATTTT.

The rearrangement joins TRBV12-5 to TRBJ1-1, with a weak D call TRBD1 (5 bases). Germline values: CDR1 LGHNT, CDR2 FRNRAP. V lost 1 base and J lost 5, with 14 bases in between. The CDR3 is 15 amino acids. CDR3 nucleotide sequence: TGTGCTAGTGGTTTGGCCCGGGACCTATATACTGAAGCTTTCTTT. It codes for CASGLARDLYTEAFF.

This clone was seen just once. The rearrangement links TRBV5-1 to TRBJ2-7, with 10 bases matching TRBD2. Germline CDR1 and CDR2: SGHRS and YFSETQ. This CDR3 is 15 amino acids long. The V gene end was trimmed by 4 bases and the J gene end by 3 bases; junction bases not matched to a gene: 7. The CDR3 protein is CASSPQAGGNYEQYF. CDR3 in DNA: TGCGCCAGCAGCCCACAAGCGGGAGGGAACTACGAGCAGTACTTC. The whole variable domain, filled in from reference TRBV5-1 and TRBJ2-7, reads KAGVTQTPRYLIKTRGQQVTLSCSPISGHRSVSWYQQTPGQGLQFLFEYFSETQRNKGNFPGRFSGRQFSNSRSEMNVSTLELGDSALYLCASSPQAGGNYEQYFGPGTRLTVT.

This chain joins TRBV6-5 and TRBJ2-2, with D perhaps matching TRBD1 or TRBD2 (5 bases each). Germline V gene data show CDR1 as MNHEY and CDR2 as SVGAGI. Trimming shortened V by 8 bases and J by 6 bases, and 16 bases separated the two germline ends. CDR3 length: 14 amino acids. The CDR3, as DNA: TGTGCCAGCTCTGCCATGGGGGTTCCCGGGGAGCTGTTTTTT. Translating gives CASSAMGVPGELFF.

V usage is TRBV2 and J usage is TRBJ2-7; 8 bases match TRBD1. Germline loops: CDR1 SNHLY, CDR2 FYNNEI. V gave up 4 bases and J gave up 1 base; unmatched junction bases: 15. CDR3 length: 18 amino acids. The CDR3, as DNA: TGTGCCAGCAGTGTAAGGCTTCCGGACAGGGATTCTTCCTACGAGCAGTACTTC. Protein sequence: CASSVRLPDRDSSYEQYF.